This paragraph covers one T cell receptor (beta chain) sequence. As processed by the authors: Quantification of nucleated cells was approximated via reference gene primer amplification. Libraries were prepared by immunoSEQ multiplex PCR; TCRdb keeps only in-frame clonotypes and omits some of them. V and J calls and clone size are as listed in that table; D and trimming were resolved from the DNA. Of more than 200,000 clones listed, about 87% are singletons. CDR1 and CDR2 (germline): SNHLY, FYNNEI. V was clipped by 8 bases and J by 2 bases; unmatched bases: 8. The CDR3 has 14 amino acids. The data are from a study of blood T cell repertoires in COVID-19.

Sequences were obtained from PBMCs or T cells enriched from blood (not recorded which). The chain employs TRBV2 and TRBJ1-1; TRBD1 matches at 7 bases. This TCR derives from a woman aged 45-65 years who had recovered from COVID-19. This chain's CDR3 is CASRGGQQNTEAFF. For the CDR3, the DNA is TGTGCCAGCCGGGGGGGACAGCAAAACACTGAAGCTTTCTTT.